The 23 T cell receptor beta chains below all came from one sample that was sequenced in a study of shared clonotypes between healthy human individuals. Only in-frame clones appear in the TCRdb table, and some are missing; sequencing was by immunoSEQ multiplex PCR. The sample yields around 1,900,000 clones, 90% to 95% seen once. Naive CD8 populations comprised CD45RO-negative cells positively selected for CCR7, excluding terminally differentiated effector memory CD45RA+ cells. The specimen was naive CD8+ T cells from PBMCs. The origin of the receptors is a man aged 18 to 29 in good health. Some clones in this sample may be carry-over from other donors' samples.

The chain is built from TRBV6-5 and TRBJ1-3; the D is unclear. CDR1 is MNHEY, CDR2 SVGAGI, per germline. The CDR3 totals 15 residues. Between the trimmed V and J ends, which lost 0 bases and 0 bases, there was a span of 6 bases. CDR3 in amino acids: CASSYSSASGNTIYF. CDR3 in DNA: TGTGCCAGCAGTTACTCGAGTGCCTCTGGAAACACCATATATTTT.

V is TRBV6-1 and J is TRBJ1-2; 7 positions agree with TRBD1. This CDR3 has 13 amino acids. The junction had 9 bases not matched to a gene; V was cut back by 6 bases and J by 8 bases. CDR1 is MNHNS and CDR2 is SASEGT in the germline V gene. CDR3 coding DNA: TGTGCCAGCAGCTATGACAGGGTAGGAGGCTACACCTTC. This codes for CASSYDRVGGYTF.

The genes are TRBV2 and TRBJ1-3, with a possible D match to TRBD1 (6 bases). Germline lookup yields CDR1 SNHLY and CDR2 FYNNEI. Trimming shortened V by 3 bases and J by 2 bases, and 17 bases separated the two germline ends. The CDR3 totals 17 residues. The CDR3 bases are TGTGCCAGCAGTGAGAGGGGGTGGTCGGGTCCTGGAAACACCATATATTTT. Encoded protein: CASSERGWSGPGNTIYF.

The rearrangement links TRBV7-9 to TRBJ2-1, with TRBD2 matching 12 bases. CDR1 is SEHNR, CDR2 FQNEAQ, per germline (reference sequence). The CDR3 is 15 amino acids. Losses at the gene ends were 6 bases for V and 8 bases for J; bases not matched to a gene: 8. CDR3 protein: CASRFLAGGTDEQFF. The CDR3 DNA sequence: TGTGCCAGCAGATTTCTAGCGGGAGGGACGGATGAGCAGTTCTTC.

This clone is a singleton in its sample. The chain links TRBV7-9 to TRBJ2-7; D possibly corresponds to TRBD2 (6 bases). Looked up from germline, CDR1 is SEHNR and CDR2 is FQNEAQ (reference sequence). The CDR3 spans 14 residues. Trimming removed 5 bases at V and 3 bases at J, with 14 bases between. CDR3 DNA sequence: TGTGCCAGCAGCGACCGGGACTGGTACTACGAGCAGTACTTC. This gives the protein CASSDRDWYYEQYF.

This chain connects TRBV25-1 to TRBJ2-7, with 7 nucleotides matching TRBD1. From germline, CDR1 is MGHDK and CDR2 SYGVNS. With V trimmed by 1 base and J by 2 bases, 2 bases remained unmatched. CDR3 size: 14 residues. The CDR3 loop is CASSEWDSAYEQYF. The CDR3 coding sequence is TGTGCCAGCAGTGAATGGGACAGTGCCTACGAGCAGTACTTC.

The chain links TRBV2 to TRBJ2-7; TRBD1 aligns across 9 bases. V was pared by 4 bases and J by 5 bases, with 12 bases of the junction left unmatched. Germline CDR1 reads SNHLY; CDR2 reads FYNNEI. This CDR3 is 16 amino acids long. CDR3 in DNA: TGTGCCAGCAGTGGTTCAGCAGTGAGGGACAGGGACGAGCAGTACTTC. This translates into CASSGSAVRDRDEQYF.

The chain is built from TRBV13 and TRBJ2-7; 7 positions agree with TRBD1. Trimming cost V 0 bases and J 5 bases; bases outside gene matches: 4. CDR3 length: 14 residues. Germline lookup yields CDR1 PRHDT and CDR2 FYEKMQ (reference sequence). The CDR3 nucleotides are TGTGCCAGCAGCTTAGGAGGGACAGCCCACGAGCAGTACTTC. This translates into CASSLGGTAHEQYF.

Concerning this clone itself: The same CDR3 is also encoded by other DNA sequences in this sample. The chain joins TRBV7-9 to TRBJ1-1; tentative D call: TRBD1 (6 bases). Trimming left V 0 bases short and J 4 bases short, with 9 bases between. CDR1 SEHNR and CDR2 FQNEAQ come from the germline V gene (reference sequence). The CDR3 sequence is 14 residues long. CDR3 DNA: TGTGCCAGCAGCTTAGCTGGGGGCGGCACTGAAGCTTTCTTT. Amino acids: CASSLAGGGTEAFF.

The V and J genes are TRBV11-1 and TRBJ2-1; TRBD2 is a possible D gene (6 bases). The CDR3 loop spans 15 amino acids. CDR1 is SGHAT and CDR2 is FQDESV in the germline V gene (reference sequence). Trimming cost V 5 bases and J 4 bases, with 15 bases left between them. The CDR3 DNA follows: TGTGCCAGCAGCCTCGGTGGTAGCGGATACAATGAGCAGTTCTTC. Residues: CASSLGGSGYNEQFF.

CDR3 in amino acids: CASTVRDPNTGELFF. CDR3 coding DNA: TGTGCCAGTACCGTCCGGGACCCGAACACCGGGGAGCTGTTTTTT. This chain uses TRBV19 with TRBJ2-2, with D perhaps TRBD1 or TRBD2 (5 bases each). The germline V gene encodes CDR1 LNHDA and CDR2 SQIVND (reference sequence). CDR3 length equals 15 residues. The ends were cut back, 7 bases at V and 0 bases at J, with 12 bases in the middle.

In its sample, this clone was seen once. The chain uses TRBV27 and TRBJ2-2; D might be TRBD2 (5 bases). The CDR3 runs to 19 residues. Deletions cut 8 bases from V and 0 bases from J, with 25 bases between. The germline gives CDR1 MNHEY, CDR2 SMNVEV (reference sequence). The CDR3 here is CASQSLRTPSLSNTGELFF. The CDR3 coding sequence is TGTGCCAGCCAGTCCCTTCGGACTCCCTCCCTCTCGAACACCGGGGAGCTGTTTTTT.

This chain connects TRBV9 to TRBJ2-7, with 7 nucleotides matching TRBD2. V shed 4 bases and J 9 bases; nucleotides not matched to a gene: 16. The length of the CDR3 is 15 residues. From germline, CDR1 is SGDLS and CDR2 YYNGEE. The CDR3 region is CASSPVLAPTGGQYF. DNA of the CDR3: TGTGCCAGCAGCCCCGTACTAGCGCCCACCGGGGGGCAGTACTTC.

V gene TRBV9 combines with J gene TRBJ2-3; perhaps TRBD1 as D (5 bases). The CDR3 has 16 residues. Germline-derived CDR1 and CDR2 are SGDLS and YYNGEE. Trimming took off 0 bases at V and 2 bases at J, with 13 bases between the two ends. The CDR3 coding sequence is TGTGCCAGCAGCGTAGGTGGGGCCGACCTCACAGATACGCAGTATTTT. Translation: CASSVGGADLTDTQYF.

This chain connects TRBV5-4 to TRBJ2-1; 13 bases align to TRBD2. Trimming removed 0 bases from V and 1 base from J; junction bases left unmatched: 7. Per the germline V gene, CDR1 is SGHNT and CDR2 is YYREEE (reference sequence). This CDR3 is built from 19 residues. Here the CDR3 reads CASSLVVLAGGSSYNEQFF. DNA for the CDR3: TGTGCCAGCAGCTTGGTGGTACTAGCGGGAGGGAGTTCCTACAATGAGCAGTTCTTC. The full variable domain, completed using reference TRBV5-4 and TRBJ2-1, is ETGVTQSPTHLIKTRGQQVTLRCSSQSGHNTVSWYQQALGQGPQFIFQYYREEENGRGNFPPRFSGLQFPNYSSELNVNALELDDSALYLCASSLVVLAGGSSYNEQFFGPGTRLTVL.

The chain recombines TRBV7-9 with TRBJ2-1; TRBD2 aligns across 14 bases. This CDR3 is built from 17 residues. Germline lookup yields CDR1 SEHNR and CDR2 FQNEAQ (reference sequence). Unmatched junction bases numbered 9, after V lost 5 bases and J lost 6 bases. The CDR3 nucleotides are TGTGCCAGCAGCCCTCGACTAGCGGGAGGGCCCTCCAATGAGCAGTTCTTC. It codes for CASSPRLAGGPSNEQFF.

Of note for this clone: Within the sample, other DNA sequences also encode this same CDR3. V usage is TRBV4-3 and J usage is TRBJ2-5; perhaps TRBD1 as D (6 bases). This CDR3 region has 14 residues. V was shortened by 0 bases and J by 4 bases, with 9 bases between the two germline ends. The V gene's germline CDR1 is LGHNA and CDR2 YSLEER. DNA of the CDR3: TGCGCCAGCAGCCAAGACAGGGGCGGAGAGACCCAGTACTTC. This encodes CASSQDRGGETQYF.

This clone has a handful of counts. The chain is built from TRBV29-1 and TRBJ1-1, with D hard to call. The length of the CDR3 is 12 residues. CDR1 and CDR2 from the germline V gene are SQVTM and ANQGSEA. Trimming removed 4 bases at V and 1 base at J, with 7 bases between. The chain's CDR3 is CSVVGKNTEAFF. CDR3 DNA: TGCAGCGTTGTGGGGAAGAACACTGAAGCTTTCTTT.

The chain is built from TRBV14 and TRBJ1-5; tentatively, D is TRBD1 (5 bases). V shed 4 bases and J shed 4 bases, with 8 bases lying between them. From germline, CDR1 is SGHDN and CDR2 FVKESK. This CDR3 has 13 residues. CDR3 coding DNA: TGTGCCAGCAGCCCCGGGACGAATCAGCCCCAGCATTTT. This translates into CASSPGTNQPQHF.

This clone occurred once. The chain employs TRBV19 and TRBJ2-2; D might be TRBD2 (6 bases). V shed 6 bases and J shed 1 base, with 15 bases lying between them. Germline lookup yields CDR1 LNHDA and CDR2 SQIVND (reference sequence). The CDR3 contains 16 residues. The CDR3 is CASRYEVAVNTGELFF. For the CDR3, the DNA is TGTGCCAGTAGGTATGAGGTAGCGGTGAACACCGGGGAGCTGTTTTTT.

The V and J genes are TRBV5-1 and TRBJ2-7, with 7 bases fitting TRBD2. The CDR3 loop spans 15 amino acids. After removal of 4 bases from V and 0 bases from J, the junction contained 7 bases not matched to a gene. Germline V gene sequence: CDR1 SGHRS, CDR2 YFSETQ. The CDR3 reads CASSTSGLFSYEQYF. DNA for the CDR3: TGCGCCAGCAGCACTTCGGGACTATTCTCCTACGAGCAGTACTTC. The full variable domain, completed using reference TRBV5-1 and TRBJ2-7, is KAGVTQTPRYLIKTRGQQVTLSCSPISGHRSVSWYQQTPGQGLQFLFEYFSETQRNKGNFPGRFSGRQFSNSRSEMNVSTLELGDSALYLCASSTSGLFSYEQYFGPGTRLTVT.

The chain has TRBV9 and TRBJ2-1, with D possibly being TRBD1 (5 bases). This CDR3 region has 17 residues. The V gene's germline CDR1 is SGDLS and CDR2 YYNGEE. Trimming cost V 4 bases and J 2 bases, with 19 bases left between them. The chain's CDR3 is CASSLNTQGFTYNEQFF. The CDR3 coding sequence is TGTGCCAGCAGCCTAAACACTCAGGGATTCACCTACAATGAGCAGTTCTTC.

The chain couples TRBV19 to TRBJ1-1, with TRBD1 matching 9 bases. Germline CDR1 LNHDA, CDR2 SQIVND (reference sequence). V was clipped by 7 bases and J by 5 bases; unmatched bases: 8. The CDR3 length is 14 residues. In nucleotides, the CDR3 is TGTGCCAGTAAACCGGGACAGGGTATGACTGAAGCTTTCTTT. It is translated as CASKPGQGMTEAFF.